What follows are 24 T cell receptor beta chains derived from one specimen sequenced in a study of HIV-infected patients and healthy controls. The repertoire came from unfractionated whole blood and reflected all unsorted peripheral T cells. cDNA was made from about 500 ng RNA using alpha and beta constant primers. Each of the alpha and beta chains got its own library through chain-specific third strand synthesis with indices. A single record per CDR3 protein comes from TCRdb applying MiXCR to the 5' RACE reads. The table has approximately 12,000 distinct CDR3 sequences, around 9.3% seen once; the top ten hold 23%. The starting material was blood, obtained before antiretroviral therapy. These receptors were collected from an adult with HIV infection. The donor label of this sample is uncertain.

This clonotype was recorded a few times. This chain connects TRBV7-2 to TRBJ2-3; TRBD2 is a possible D gene (5 bases). V was clipped by 5 bases and J by 6 bases, with 18 bases between them. The CDR3 length is 15 residues. Germline CDR1 is SGHTA and CDR2 is FQGNSA. Written as DNA, the CDR3 is TGTGCCAGCAGCCTTGTGGGCGGGTTTGTGGATACGCAGTATTTT. Residues: CASSLVGGFVDTQYF.

There are many counts of this clonotype. V and J are TRBV29-1 and TRBJ2-3; D is unclear. Trimming left V 4 bases short and J 5 bases short, with 10 bases between. CDR3 size: 12 residues. CDR1 and CDR2 (germline): SQVTM, ANQGSEA. In nucleotides, the CDR3 is TGCAGCGTTGCTCTGTACGGAGATACGCAGTATTTT. Translated: CSVALYGDTQYF.

This clonotype has a count of ten or more. This chain connects TRBV7-2 to TRBJ1-1; D is possibly TRBD1 (5 bases). Germline V gene sequence: CDR1 SGHTA, CDR2 FQGNSA. CDR3 length equals 14 residues. Trimming took 5 bases from V and 4 from J, leaving 14 bases between them. CDR3 DNA: TGTGCCAGCAGCAAACCCCGGGACGGCACTGAAGCTTTCTTT. As protein: CASSKPRDGTEAFF. Drawing the rest from reference TRBV7-2 and TRBJ1-1, the complete variable domain is GAGVSQSPSNKVTEKGKDVELRCDPISGHTALYWYRQSLGQGLEFLIYFQGNSAPDKSGLPSDRFSAERTGGSVSTLTIQRTQQEDSAVYLCASSKPRDGTEAFFGQGTRLTVV.

V usage is TRBV6-5 and J usage is TRBJ2-7; D is uncertain. The CDR3 has 16 amino acids. Germline-derived CDR1 and CDR2 are MNHEY and SVGAGI. Trimming left V 4 bases short and J 0 bases short, with 16 bases between. CDR3 coding DNA: TGTGCCAGCAGTTCCCCCGCAGGAGCGAGCTCCTACGAGCAGTACTTC. Translated: CASSSPAGASSYEQYF.

This clonotype has a count of ten or more. This chain connects TRBV27 to TRBJ2-3; D is unresolved. Germline loops: CDR1 MNHEY, CDR2 SMNVEV (reference sequence). V dropped 7 bases and J dropped 5 bases, with 10 bases sitting between them. This CDR3 region has 12 residues. The CDR3 sequence is CASTKLGDTQYF. The CDR3 region has the DNA TGTGCCAGCACCAAACTCGGAGATACGCAGTATTTT.

This clonotype is medium-sized. The chain's CDR3 is CASSLDPQGAYNEQFF. CDR3 sequence (DNA): TGTGCCAGCAGCTTAGACCCACAGGGCGCCTACAATGAGCAGTTCTTC. The chain carries TRBV7-2 and TRBJ2-1; the D gene is possibly TRBD1 (6 bases). The germline V gene has CDR1 SGHTA and CDR2 FQGNSA. There are 16 residues in the CDR3. Trimming left V 1 base short and J 2 bases short, with 12 bases between.

This clonotype was seen ten or more times. J is TRBJ2-2 and V is TRBV12-3 or TRBV12-4, with D unresolved. Trimming left V 1 base short and J 5 bases short, with 14 bases between. CDR3 length equals 16 residues. The CDR3 protein is CASSLEGRSLTGELFF. As DNA, the CDR3 is TGTGCCAGCAGTTTAGAAGGCAGGAGCCTAACCGGGGAGCTGTTTTTT.

This clonotype was observed many times. The chain recombines TRBV15 with TRBJ2-7; 7 bases match TRBD1. The V gene's germline CDR1 is LNHNV and CDR2 YYDKDF (reference sequence). CDR3 length equals 13 residues. Germline trimming cut 5 bases from V and 3 bases from J; bases unmatched to any gene: 4. For the CDR3, the DNA is TGTGCCACCAGCCAGACAGGGAACTACGAGCAGTACTTC. Translated, it gives CATSQTGNYEQYF.

This clonotype was counted at least ten times. The chain joins TRBV6-5 to TRBJ2-5; 7 nucleotides match TRBD2. The germline CDR1 and CDR2 sequences are MNHEY and SVGAGI. This CDR3 comprises 14 residues. J lost 1 base, V lost 8 bases, and 7 bases had no gene match. DNA of the CDR3: TGTGCCAGCCGGACGGGGGGAACCCAAGAGACCCAGTACTTC. Encoded protein: CASRTGGTQETQYF.

This sequence joins TRBV6-1 and TRBJ2-7; no clear D. CDR3 size: 12 residues. V was pared by 2 bases and J by 9 bases, with 11 bases between. Germline lookup yields CDR1 MNHNS and CDR2 SASEGT. This CDR3 is CASSELRNGQYF. CDR3 nucleotide sequence: TGTGCCAGCAGTGAACTCAGGAACGGGCAGTACTTC.

This clonotype was counted ten times or more. Here the CDR3 reads CASSLDPSGRSTDTQYF. CDR3 nucleotides: TGTGCCAGCAGCTTAGATCCTAGCGGGAGGTCCACAGATACGCAGTATTTT. This sequence joins TRBV7-6 and TRBJ2-3, with TRBD2 matching 11 bases. CDR1 is SGHVS, CDR2 FNYEAQ, per germline. J gave up 2 bases and V 1 base, and 5 bases lay outside the gene matches. The CDR3 covers 17 residues.

This clonotype was recorded at least ten times. This rearrangement joins TRBV24-1 to TRBJ2-1; possibly TRBD2 for D (5 bases). The CDR3 covers 15 residues. Trimming took 5 bases from V and 1 from J, leaving 11 bases between them. The germline gives CDR1 KGHDR, CDR2 SFDVKD. The CDR3 loop is CATSVGVGSYNEQFF. DNA for the CDR3: TGTGCCACCAGTGTCGGGGTAGGGTCCTACAATGAGCAGTTCTTC.

This chain connects TRBV19 to TRBJ2-1, with 13 bases aligning to TRBD2. Germline V gene sequence: CDR1 LNHDA, CDR2 SQIVND (reference sequence). This CDR3 comprises 16 residues. V lost 4 bases and J lost 8; bases outside the gene matches: 8. This chain's CDR3 is CASSRETSGRSYEQFF. DNA for the CDR3: TGTGCCAGTAGTAGAGAGACTAGCGGGAGGAGCTATGAGCAGTTCTTC.

The chain links TRBV13 to TRBJ2-7; the match to TRBD1 covers 11 bases. This CDR3 region has 16 residues. Losses at the gene ends were 5 bases for V and 5 bases for J; bases not matched to a gene: 11. Germline CDR1 and CDR2: PRHDT and FYEKMQ (reference sequence). DNA for the CDR3: TGTGCCAGCAGCGGCCACTGGACAGGGGGCAGGAACGAGCAGTACTTC. Translated, it gives CASSGHWTGGRNEQYF.

This clonotype has a single count. The V gene is TRBV10-2, the J gene TRBJ2-1, with 7 bases aligning to TRBD2. Looked up from germline, CDR1 is WSHSY and CDR2 is SAAADI. The CDR3 has 14 amino acids. V lost 6 bases, J lost 4 bases, and 6 bases stayed unmatched. Here the CDR3 reads CASRTSSSYNEQFF. The CDR3 DNA follows: TGCGCCAGCAGGACTAGCTCCTCTTACAATGAGCAGTTCTTC.

By sample fraction, this clonotype is medium-sized. This rearrangement joins TRBV29-1 to TRBJ1-5; D is possibly TRBD1 (5 bases). The CDR3 has 13 residues. Germline V gene data show CDR1 as SQVTM and CDR2 as ANQGSEA. V was shortened by 3 bases and J by 3 bases, with 9 bases between the two germline ends. The CDR3 region is CSVDEGNNQPQHF. The CDR3 DNA is TGCAGCGTTGATGAGGGGAACAATCAGCCCCAGCATTTT.

This clonotype was found many times. The chain combines TRBV20-1 with TRBJ1-2; the D is unclear. The CDR3 sequence is 16 residues long. V was shortened by 0 bases and J by 3 bases, with 17 bases between the two germline ends. CDR1 is DFQATT, CDR2 SNEGSKA, per germline (reference sequence). The CDR3 loop reads CSARDAGTMRDYGYTF. In DNA form, the CDR3 reads TGCAGTGCTAGAGATGCAGGCACCATGAGAGACTATGGCTACACCTTC.

This clonotype was recorded at least ten times. The chain combines TRBV10-3 with TRBJ2-2; D is ambiguous. This CDR3 contains 14 residues. V was clipped by 5 bases and J by 4 bases, with 11 bases between them. CDR1 and CDR2 from the germline V gene are ENHRY and SYGVKD. In DNA form, the CDR3 reads TGTGCCATCAGTCCGACATCTGCCACCGGGGAGCTGTTTTTT. This translates into CAISPTSATGELFF.

This clonotype was observed many times. The chain recombines TRBV7-8 with TRBJ2-7, with 7 nucleotides matching TRBD2. Germline trimming cut 5 bases from V and 0 bases from J; bases unmatched to any gene: 10. The germline CDR1 and CDR2 sequences are SGHVS and FQNEAQ. This CDR3 region has 16 residues. The CDR3 sequence: CASSPLPGTTSYEQYF. CDR3 nucleotide sequence: TGTGCCAGCAGCCCGCTCCCTGGGACTACCTCCTACGAGCAGTACTTC. The whole variable domain, remainder taken from reference TRBV7-8 and TRBJ2-7, is GAGVSQSPRYKVAKRGQDVALRCDPISGHVSLFWYQQALGQGPEFLTYFQNEAQLDKSGLPSDRFFAERPEGSVSTLKIQRTQQEDSAVYLCASSPLPGTTSYEQYFGPGTRLTVT.

Many counts were recorded for this clonotype. The chain combines TRBV7-2 with TRBJ1-2; D is possibly TRBD1 (6 bases). Deletions cut 7 bases from V and 4 bases from J, with 16 bases between. CDR3 length: 14 amino acids. The germline CDR1 and CDR2 sequences are SGHTA and FQGNSA. This CDR3 reads CASTPQGGSYGYTF. The DNA for the CDR3 is TGTGCCAGCACCCCACAGGGCGGGTCCTATGGCTACACCTTC.

This clonotype showed up many times. The chain joins TRBV29-1 to TRBJ2-3, with D possibly TRBD1 on 5 matching bases. Germline CDR1 reads SQVTM; CDR2 reads ANQGSEA. The CDR3 is 14 residues long. Trimming removed 1 base from V and 1 base from J, with 9 bases in between. DNA of the CDR3: TGCAGCGTTGAAGCAGGGCCGGGCACAGATACGCAGTATTTT. It yields the protein CSVEAGPGTDTQYF.

This clonotype was counted at least ten times. This rearrangement joins TRBV11-3 to TRBJ2-2; the D is unclear. CDR1 and CDR2 (germline): SGHNT, YENEEA. Trimming shortened V by 1 base and J by 7 bases, and 4 bases separated the two germline ends. The CDR3 extends over 12 amino acids. The CDR3: CASSLGRGELFF. CDR3 in DNA: TGTGCCAGCAGCTTAGGTCGCGGGGAGCTGTTTTTT.

Ten or more counts support this clonotype. The rearrangement joins TRBV13 to TRBJ1-1; unclear D gene. The CDR3 spans 16 residues. CDR1 is PRHDT and CDR2 is FYEKMQ in the germline V gene (reference sequence). The V gene lost 5 bases and the J gene lost 6 bases, with 22 bases spanning the gap. Here the CDR3 DNA reads TGTGCCAGCAGCCCCTCGCCCGGGTTGAAAAGGCCTGAAGCTTTCTTT. Amino acids: CASSPSPGLKRPEAFF.

This clonotype showed up many times. V usage is TRBV21-1 and J usage is TRBJ1-4; the table's D call, TRBD1, has no DNA check behind it. TRBV21-1 is given as a pseudogene. CDR3 length: 18 amino acids. The CDR3 region is CASSKIRQGGVTNEKLFF. CDR3 nucleotides: TGTGCCAGCAGCAAAATACGACAGGGCGGAGTGACTAATGAAAAACTGTTTTTT.